A single sample gave rise to the 11 T cell receptor beta chains below, sequenced in a study of blood T cell repertoires in COVID-19. Produced via immunoSEQ multiplex PCR; TCRdb's table is partial and in-frame only. Of around 300,000 clones in the sample, about nine tenths were seen once. Sequencing was performed on PBMCs or T cells enriched from blood (not recorded which). These receptors originate from a woman between 45 and 60 years old who had recovered from COVID-19.

The chain is built from TRBV6-5 and TRBJ1-2; perhaps TRBD1 as D (6 bases). V was cut by 8 bases and J by 6 bases, with 22 bases left in between. Germline V CDR1 and CDR2: MNHEY, SVGAGI. This CDR3 is 15 amino acids long. The CDR3 coding sequence is TGTGCCAGCGGTAAACAGGGTTTCCTACCCCATGGCTACACCTTC. It yields the protein CASGKQGFLPHGYTF.

Comment on this clone: Other DNA sequences in the sample encode the same CDR3. The chain recombines TRBV28 with TRBJ2-7; the match to TRBD2 covers 14 bases. Looked up from germline, CDR1 is MDHEN and CDR2 is SYDVKM. V shed 2 bases, J shed 3 bases, and the junction held 0 bases outside the gene matches. CDR3 length: 15 amino acids. Here the CDR3 reads CASSLGTSGSYEQYF. CDR3 in DNA: TGTGCCAGCAGTTTAGGGACTAGCGGGAGCTACGAGCAGTACTTC.

This chain uses TRBV19 with TRBJ1-4; 11 bases are a match to TRBD1. The CDR3 runs to 14 residues. With V trimmed by 7 bases and J by 7 bases, 5 bases remained unmatched. Per the germline V gene, CDR1 is LNHDA and CDR2 is SQIVND (reference sequence). CDR3 sequence (DNA): TGTGCCAGTACCAGGACAGGGGGCATTGAAAAACTGTTTTTT. Translating it yields CASTRTGGIEKLFF.

The chain combines TRBV10-1 with TRBJ2-1, with TRBD2 matching over 10 bases. V shed 0 bases, J shed 4 bases, and the junction held 9 bases outside the gene matches. Germline V CDR1 and CDR2: WNHNN, SYGVQD (reference sequence). The CDR3 length is 18 residues. The CDR3 is CASSESFSAGLAYNEQFF. The CDR3 nucleotides read TGCGCCAGCAGTGAGTCCTTCAGTGCGGGACTAGCGTACAATGAGCAGTTCTTC.

The genes are TRBV28 and TRBJ1-1; 8 bases match TRBD1. The trim removed 3 bases at V and 4 bases at J, leaving 7 bases unmatched. Germline values: CDR1 MDHEN, CDR2 SYDVKM. This CDR3 spans 15 amino acids. The CDR3 loop is CASSFLQGVGTEAFF. In nucleotides, the CDR3 is TGTGCCAGCAGTTTCCTACAGGGGGTGGGCACTGAAGCTTTCTTT.

The CDR3 DNA reads as TGTGCCAGCAGTACGACAGGCCGGAGCAATCAGCCCCAGCATTTT. It yields the protein CASSTTGRSNQPQHF. This chain joins TRBV6-2 or TRBV6-3 and TRBJ1-5, with D perhaps TRBD1 (6 bases). V was trimmed by 5 bases and J by 1 base, leaving 12 bases between them. Germline lookup yields CDR1 MNHEY and CDR2 SVGEGT. CDR3 size: 15 residues.

The chain joins TRBV9 to TRBJ1-4; maybe TRBD1 (6 bases). The V gene's germline CDR1 is SGDLS and CDR2 YYNGEE. Trimming left V 4 bases short and J 0 bases short, with 10 bases between. This CDR3 has 15 amino acids. Here the CDR3 reads CASSPRTATNEKLFF. The CDR3, as DNA: TGTGCCAGCAGCCCCCGGACAGCAACTAATGAAAAACTGTTTTTT.

The chain links TRBV12-3 or TRBV12-4 to TRBJ1-1, with a tentative D call TRBD1 (6 bases). This CDR3 is built from 12 residues. Trimming pared 7 bases from V and 6 bases from J, leaving 12 bases between. The CDR3 DNA is TGTGCCAGCATAACACCAGGGGCTGAAGCTTTCTTT. Protein product: CASITPGAEAFF.

CDR3 bases: TGTGCCAGCAGTTTTAAGACAGGGGACTACGAGCAGTACTTC. Protein sequence: CASSFKTGDYEQYF. The rearrangement uses TRBV28 and TRBJ2-7; 8 nucleotides agree with TRBD1. The length of the CDR3 is 14 residues. Germline V gives CDR1 MDHEN, CDR2 SYDVKM. Trimming removed 3 bases from V and 3 bases from J; junction bases left unmatched: 4.

This clone was found many times. The gene calls are TRBV7-2 and TRBJ1-5; D is possibly TRBD1 (5 bases). Germline V gene data show CDR1 as SGHTA and CDR2 as FQGNSA. The CDR3 extends over 15 amino acids. The V end lost 4 bases, the J end lost 3 bases, and 13 bases lay between the germline ends. CDR3 coding DNA: TGTGCCAGCAGCTCTCAGGGATCCGCCAATCAGCCCCAGCATTTT. This codes for CASSSQGSANQPQHF.

The rearrangement joins TRBV27 to TRBJ1-1, with 8 bases identical to TRBD1. J lost 5 bases, V lost 5 bases, and 10 bases had no gene match. The germline V gene has CDR1 MNHEY and CDR2 SMNVEV (reference sequence). The CDR3 consists of 15 residues. The CDR3 sequence: CASSPRRGLRTEAFF. CDR3 bases: TGTGCCAGCAGTCCCCGCAGGGGGCTTAGGACTGAAGCTTTCTTT.